The 9 T cell receptor beta chains in this list originate from one sample, sequenced in a study of blood T cell repertoires in COVID-19. The data were produced by immunoSEQ multiplex PCR, yet TCRdb's version contains in-frame clones alone and is incomplete. The table lists 200,000 to 300,000 clones, less than 90% of them singletons. Sequences were obtained from peripheral blood. The source of these receptors is a man aged 60-69 years with acute or convalescent COVID-19.

The rearrangement uses TRBV10-3 and TRBJ1-3; the D gene is possibly TRBD1 (5 bases). V was shortened by 2 bases and J by 5 bases, with 13 bases between the two germline ends. Germline CDR1 and CDR2: ENHRY and SYGVKD. This CDR3 has 15 amino acids. CDR3 protein: CAISEGGTLRNTIYF. CDR3 in DNA: TGTGCCATCAGTGAGGGGGGGACCCTAAGAAACACCATATATTTT.

This clone appeared a single time. The rearrangement uses TRBV4-3 and TRBJ1-5, with D possibly being TRBD1 (5 bases). The CDR3 sequence is 16 residues long. The germline V gene encodes CDR1 LGHNA and CDR2 YSLEER. V was shortened by 0 bases and J by 1 base, with 10 bases between the two germline ends. The CDR3 loop is CASSQDRDLSNQPQHF. For the CDR3, the DNA is TGCGCCAGCAGCCAAGATAGGGACTTGAGCAATCAGCCCCAGCATTTT.

The chain joins TRBV7-3 to TRBJ2-1; 9 bases are shared with TRBD2. V lost 0 bases, J lost 8 bases, and 11 bases stayed unmatched. The CDR3 is 17 residues long. The germline CDR1 and CDR2 sequences are SGHTA and FQGTGA. The CDR3 bases are TGTGCCAGCAGCTTAACGAGGATTAGCGGGAGTTATCATGAGCAGTTCTTC. It encodes CASSLTRISGSYHEQFF.

This clone was recorded once. The gene calls are TRBV24-1 and TRBJ2-6; 7 bases align to TRBD1. This CDR3 region has 14 residues. The germline V gene encodes CDR1 KGHDR and CDR2 SFDVKD. Trimming cost V 8 bases and J 2 bases; bases outside gene matches: 2. CDR3 nucleotide sequence: TGTGCCACCACCACAGGGGCTGGGGCCAACGTCCTGACTTTC. Translated, it gives CATTTGAGANVLTF.

This clone was picked up one time. J is TRBJ1-3 and V is TRBV30; 8 bases fit TRBD1. CDR1 GTSNPN and CDR2 SVGIG come from the germline V gene (reference sequence). The CDR3 spans 14 residues. Germline trimming cut 2 bases from V and 4 bases from J; bases unmatched to any gene: 4. The CDR3 reads CAWSPGTGGNTIYF. Here the CDR3 DNA reads TGTGCCTGGAGTCCCGGGACAGGCGGAAACACCATATATTTT.

The V call is TRBV6-5, the J call TRBJ2-7, with 7 bases aligning to TRBD2. The CDR3 contains 15 residues. V shed 6 bases, J shed 6 bases, and the junction held 14 bases outside the gene matches. Germline CDR1 MNHEY, CDR2 SVGAGI. The CDR3 spells CASRGLGLGISEQYF. DNA for the CDR3: TGTGCCAGCAGAGGACTAGGACTAGGAATAAGCGAGCAGTACTTC.

The V call is TRBV3-1 (or the pseudogene TRBV3-2), the J call TRBJ1-2, with 7 bases that match TRBD1. The germline V gene encodes CDR1 LGHDT and CDR2 YNNKEL (reference sequence). The length of the CDR3 is 14 residues. V lost 6 bases, J lost 8 bases, and 12 bases stayed unmatched. The CDR3 region is CASRPRQGLWGYTF. The CDR3 DNA follows: TGTGCCAGCAGACCTCGACAGGGTTTATGGGGCTACACCTTC.

The chain has TRBV27 and TRBJ2-1, with D perhaps matching TRBD1 (6 bases). V shed 5 bases and J shed 6 bases, with 11 bases lying between them. The CDR3 length is 13 residues. Germline assignment: CDR1 MNHEY and CDR2 SMNVEV (reference sequence). In nucleotides, the CDR3 is TGTGCCAGCAGTCCCCGAGGGGGCAATGAGCAGTTCTTC. Protein: CASSPRGGNEQFF.

V gene TRBV7-9 combines with J gene TRBJ2-5; D might be TRBD2 (7 bases). The CDR3 has 18 amino acids. Germline loops: CDR1 SEHNR, CDR2 FQNEAQ (reference sequence). The V end was cut by 5 bases, the J end by 6 bases, with 28 bases between. The CDR3 reads CASSPKFGGGAPGKTQYF. CDR3 in DNA: TGTGCCAGCAGCCCGAAATTTGGGGGGGGCGCCCCGGGAAAGACCCAGTACTTC.